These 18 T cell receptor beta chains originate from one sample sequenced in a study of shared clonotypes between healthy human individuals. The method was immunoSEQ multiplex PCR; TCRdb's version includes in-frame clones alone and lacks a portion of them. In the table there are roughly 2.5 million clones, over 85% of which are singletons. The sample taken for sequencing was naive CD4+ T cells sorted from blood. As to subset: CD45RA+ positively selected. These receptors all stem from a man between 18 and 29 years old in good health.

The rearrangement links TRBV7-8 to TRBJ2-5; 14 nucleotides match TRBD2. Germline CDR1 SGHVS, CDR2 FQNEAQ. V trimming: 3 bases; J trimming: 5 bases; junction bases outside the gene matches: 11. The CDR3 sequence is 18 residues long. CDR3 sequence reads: CASSFLGTSGGRRETQYF. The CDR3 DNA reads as TGTGCCAGCAGCTTCTTAGGGACTAGCGGGGGCCGAAGGGAGACCCAGTACTTC.

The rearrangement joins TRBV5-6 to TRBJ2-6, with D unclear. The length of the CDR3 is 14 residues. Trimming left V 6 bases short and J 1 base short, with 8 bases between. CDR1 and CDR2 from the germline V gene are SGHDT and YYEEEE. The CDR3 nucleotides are TGTGCCAGCACCTCAAGGTCTGGGGCCAACGTCCTGACTTTC. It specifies CASTSRSGANVLTF.

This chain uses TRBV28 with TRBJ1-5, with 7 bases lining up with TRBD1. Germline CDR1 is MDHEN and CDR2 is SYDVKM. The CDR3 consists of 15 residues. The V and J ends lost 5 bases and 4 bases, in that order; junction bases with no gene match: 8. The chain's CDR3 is CASSLPTGNNQPQHF. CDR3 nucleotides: TGTGCCAGCAGTCTCCCGACAGGGAATAATCAGCCCCAGCATTTT.

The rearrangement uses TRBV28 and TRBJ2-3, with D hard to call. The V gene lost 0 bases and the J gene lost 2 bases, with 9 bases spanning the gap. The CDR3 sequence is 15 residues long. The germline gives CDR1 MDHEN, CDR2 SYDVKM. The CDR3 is CASSLWAGDTDTQYF. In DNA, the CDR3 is TGTGCCAGCAGTTTATGGGCAGGAGACACAGATACGCAGTATTTT.

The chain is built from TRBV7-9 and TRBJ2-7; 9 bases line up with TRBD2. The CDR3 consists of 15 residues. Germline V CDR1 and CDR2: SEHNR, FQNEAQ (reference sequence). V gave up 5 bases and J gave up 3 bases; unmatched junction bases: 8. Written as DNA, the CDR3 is TGTGCCAGCAGCATGATTAGCGGGGGAGTCTACGAGCAGTACTTC. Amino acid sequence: CASSMISGGVYEQYF.

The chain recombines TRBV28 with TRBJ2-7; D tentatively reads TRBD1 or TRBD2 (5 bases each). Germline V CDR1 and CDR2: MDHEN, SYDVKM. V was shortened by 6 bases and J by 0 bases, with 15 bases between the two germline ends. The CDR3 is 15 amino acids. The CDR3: CASRRDRGPSYEQYF. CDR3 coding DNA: TGTGCCAGCAGGAGGGACCGAGGGCCCTCCTACGAGCAGTACTTC.

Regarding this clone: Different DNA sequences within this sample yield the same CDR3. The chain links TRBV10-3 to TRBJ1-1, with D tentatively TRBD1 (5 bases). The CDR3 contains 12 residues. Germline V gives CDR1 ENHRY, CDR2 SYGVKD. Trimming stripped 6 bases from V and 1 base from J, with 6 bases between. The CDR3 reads CAISRANTEAFF. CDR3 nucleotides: TGTGCCATCAGCAGGGCGAACACTGAAGCTTTCTTT.

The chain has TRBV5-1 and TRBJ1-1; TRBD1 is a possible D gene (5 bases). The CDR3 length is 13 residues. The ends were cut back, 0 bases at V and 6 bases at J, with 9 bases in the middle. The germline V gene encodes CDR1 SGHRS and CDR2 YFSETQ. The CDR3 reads CASSLEGRAEAFF. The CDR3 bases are TGCGCCAGCAGCTTGGAGGGGAGGGCTGAAGCTTTCTTT.

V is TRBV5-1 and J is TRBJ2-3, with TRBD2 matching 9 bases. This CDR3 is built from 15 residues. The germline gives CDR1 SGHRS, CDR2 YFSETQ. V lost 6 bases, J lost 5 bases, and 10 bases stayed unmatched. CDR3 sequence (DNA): TGCGCCAGCACGAGGGCGGGGGGGCCCGGAGATACGCAGTATTTT. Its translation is CASTRAGGPGDTQYF.

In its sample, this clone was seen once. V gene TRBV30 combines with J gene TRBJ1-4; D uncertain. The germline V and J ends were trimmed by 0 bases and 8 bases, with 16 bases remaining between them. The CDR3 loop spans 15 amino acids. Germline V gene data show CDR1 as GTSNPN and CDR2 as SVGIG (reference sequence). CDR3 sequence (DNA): TGTGCCTGGAGTGTATTCGGTTCGGTGGGGGAAAAACTGTTTTTT. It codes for CAWSVFGSVGEKLFF.

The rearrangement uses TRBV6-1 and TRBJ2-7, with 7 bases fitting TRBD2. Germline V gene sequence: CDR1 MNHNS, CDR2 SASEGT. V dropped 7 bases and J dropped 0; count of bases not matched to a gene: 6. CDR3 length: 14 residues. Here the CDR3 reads CASTRGLVSYEQYF. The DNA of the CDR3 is TGTGCCAGCACGCGAGGACTAGTCTCCTACGAGCAGTACTTC.

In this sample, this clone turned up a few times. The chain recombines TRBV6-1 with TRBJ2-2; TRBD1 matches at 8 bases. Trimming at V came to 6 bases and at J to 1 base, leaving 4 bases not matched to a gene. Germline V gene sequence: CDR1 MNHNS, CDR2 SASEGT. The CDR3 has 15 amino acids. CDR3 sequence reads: CASSPGQGNTGELFF. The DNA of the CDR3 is TGTGCCAGCAGCCCCGGACAGGGGAACACCGGGGAGCTGTTTTTT.

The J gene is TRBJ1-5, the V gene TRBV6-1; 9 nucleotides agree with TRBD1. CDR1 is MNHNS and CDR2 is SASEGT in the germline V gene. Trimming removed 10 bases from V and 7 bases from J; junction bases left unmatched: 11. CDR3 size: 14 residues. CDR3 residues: CATSGQGAWQPQHF. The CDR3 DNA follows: TGTGCCACCTCGGGACAGGGAGCTTGGCAGCCCCAGCATTTT.

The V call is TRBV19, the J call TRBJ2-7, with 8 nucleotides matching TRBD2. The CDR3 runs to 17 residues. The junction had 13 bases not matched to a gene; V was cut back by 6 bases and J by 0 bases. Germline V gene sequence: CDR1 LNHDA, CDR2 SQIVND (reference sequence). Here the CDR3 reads CASSREVQRGNSYEQYF. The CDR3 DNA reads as TGTGCCAGTAGCCGGGAGGTCCAGCGGGGGAACTCCTACGAGCAGTACTTC.

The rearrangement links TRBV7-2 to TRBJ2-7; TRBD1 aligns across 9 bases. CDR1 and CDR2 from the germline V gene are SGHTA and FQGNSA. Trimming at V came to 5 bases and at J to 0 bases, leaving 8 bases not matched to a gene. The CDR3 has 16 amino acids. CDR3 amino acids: CASSLDRDRASYEQYF. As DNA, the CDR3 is TGTGCCAGCAGCCTAGACCGGGACAGGGCCTCCTACGAGCAGTACTTC. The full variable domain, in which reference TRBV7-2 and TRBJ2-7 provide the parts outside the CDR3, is GAGVSQSPSNKVTEKGKDVELRCDPISGHTALYWYRQSLGQGLEFLIYFQGNSAPDKSGLPSDRFSAERTGGSVSTLTIQRTQQEDSAVYLCASSLDRDRASYEQYFGPGTRLTVT.

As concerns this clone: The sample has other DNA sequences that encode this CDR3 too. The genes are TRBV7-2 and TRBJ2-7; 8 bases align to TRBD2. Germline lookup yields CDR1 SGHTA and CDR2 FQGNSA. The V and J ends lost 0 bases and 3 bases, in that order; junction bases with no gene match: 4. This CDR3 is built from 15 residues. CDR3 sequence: CASSLASGSSYEQYF. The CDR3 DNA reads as TGTGCCAGCAGCTTAGCCAGCGGGAGTAGCTACGAGCAGTACTTC. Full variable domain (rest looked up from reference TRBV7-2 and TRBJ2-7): GAGVSQSPSNKVTEKGKDVELRCDPISGHTALYWYRQSLGQGLEFLIYFQGNSAPDKSGLPSDRFSAERTGGSVSTLTIQRTQQEDSAVYLCASSLASGSSYEQYFGPGTRLTVT.

DNA of the CDR3: TGTGCCAGTAGTTCCTGGACAGGGGCAAACACTGAAGCTTTCTTT. This translates into CASSSWTGANTEAFF. The chain combines TRBV19 with TRBJ1-1, with 9 bases aligning to TRBD1. The CDR3 has 15 residues. The V gene's germline CDR1 is LNHDA and CDR2 SQIVND (reference sequence). V was pared by 5 bases and J by 2 bases, with 6 bases of the junction left unmatched. The full variable domain, its missing parts supplied by reference TRBV19 and TRBJ1-1, is DGGITQSPKYLFRKEGQNVTLSCEQNLNHDAMYWYRQDPGQGLRLIYYSQIVNDFQKGDIAEGYSVSREKKESFPLTVTSAQKNPTAFYLCASSSWTGANTEAFFGQGTRLTVV.

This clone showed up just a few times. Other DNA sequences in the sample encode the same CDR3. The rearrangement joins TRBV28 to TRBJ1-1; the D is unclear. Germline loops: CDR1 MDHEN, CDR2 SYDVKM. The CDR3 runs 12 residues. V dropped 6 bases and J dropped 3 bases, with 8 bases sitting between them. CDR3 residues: CASSLGYTEAFF. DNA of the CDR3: TGTGCCAGCAGCCTAGGGTACACTGAAGCTTTCTTT.